Shown below are 24 T cell receptor beta chains from a single sample sequenced in a study of response to subunit inactivated influenza vaccine. TCRdb redid the calling of the RT-PCR reads with MiXCR, one entry per CDR3 protein. The sample lists about 610,000 distinct CDR3 sequences; less than 15% were seen once. Sequenced here: PBMCs from blood, sampled 12 days after vaccination. These receptors were collected from a man aged 45 to 65 who received an inactivated influenza vaccine.

V and J are TRBV5-1 and TRBJ2-3, with no clear D. From germline, CDR1 is SGHRS and CDR2 YFSETQ. This CDR3 contains 14 residues. V lost 0 bases and J lost 4, with 9 bases in between. The CDR3 spells CASSLARSADTQYF. DNA of the CDR3: TGCGCCAGCAGCTTGGCCAGGTCCGCAGATACGCAGTATTTT.

The chain joins TRBV3-1 to TRBJ2-1; D not resolved. This CDR3 contains 14 residues. The V end was cut by 1 base, the J end by 4 bases, with 8 bases between. Germline V gives CDR1 LGHDT, CDR2 YNNKEL (reference sequence). CDR3: CASSQAAAYNEQFF. CDR3 DNA: TGTGCCAGCAGCCAAGCGGCAGCTTACAATGAGCAGTTCTTC.

A remark on this clonotype: The junction differs from germline at one of its ends, possibly a read error. V usage is TRBV20-1 and J usage is TRBJ2-4; TRBD1 matches 10 bases. The V gene's germline CDR1 is DFQATT and CDR2 SNEGSKA (reference sequence). This CDR3 spans 13 amino acids. The CDR3 sequence is CSAQTGTGALENF. The CDR3 bases are TGCAGTGCACAAACCGGGACAGGGGCCCTAGAAAACTTC.

The chain employs TRBV29-1 and TRBJ2-3, with 7 bases matching TRBD2. This CDR3 spans 14 amino acids. Germline lookup yields CDR1 SQVTM and CDR2 ANQGSEA. V trimming: 8 bases; J trimming: 2 bases; junction bases outside the gene matches: 10. CDR3 residues: CSLRERGFTDTQYF. As DNA, the CDR3 is TGCAGCCTCCGCGAGCGGGGATTCACAGATACGCAGTATTTT.

This clonotype was recorded a few times. This sequence joins TRBV30 and TRBJ1-1; D is unclear. The CDR3 has 13 residues. Trimming took 7 bases from V and 0 from J, leaving 12 bases between them. Germline values: CDR1 GTSNPN, CDR2 SVGIG (reference sequence). The CDR3, as DNA: TGTGCCTCCATGTGGGGAATGAACACTGAAGCTTTCTTT. Protein: CASMWGMNTEAFF.

The V gene is TRBV12-5, the J gene TRBJ1-2, with a tentative D call TRBD1 (5 bases). The V end was cut by 1 base, the J end by 1 base, with 13 bases between. This CDR3 has 16 amino acids. Germline V gene sequence: CDR1 LGHNT, CDR2 FRNRAP. The CDR3 DNA reads TGTGCTAGTGGTTTGGGAAACCGGGACCTTAACTATGGCTACACCTTC. Its translation is CASGLGNRDLNYGYTF.

In its sample, this clonotype was seen a few times. V is TRBV20-1 and J is TRBJ2-3; D may be TRBD2 (6 bases). CDR3 length: 15 amino acids. Germline CDR1 reads DFQATT; CDR2 reads SNEGSKA (reference sequence). Trimming left V 0 bases short and J 2 bases short, with 12 bases between. CDR3 coding DNA: TGCAGTGCTAGAGATGTACTAGCAGCCACAGATACGCAGTATTTT. It specifies CSARDVLAATDTQYF.

This clonotype was counted a few times. The chain links TRBV5-1 to TRBJ2-7; weak D call: TRBD1 (6 bases). CDR3 length: 14 residues. The germline gives CDR1 SGHRS, CDR2 YFSETQ. V lost 0 bases and J lost 3, with 10 bases in between. CDR3 DNA sequence: TGCGCCAGCAGCTTGGAATCCAGGGGCTACGAGCAGTACTTC. Translated: CASSLESRGYEQYF.

The chain combines TRBV15 with TRBJ2-1, with D unclear. Germline V lookup: CDR1 LNHNV, CDR2 YYDKDF (reference sequence). V lost 0 bases, J lost 8 bases, and 14 bases lay in between. This CDR3 is 15 amino acids long. CDR3 sequence reads: CATSREEENFYEQFF. The CDR3 DNA is TGTGCCACCAGCAGAGAGGAAGAAAACTTCTATGAGCAGTTCTTC. Complete variable domain (other parts from reference TRBV15 and TRBJ2-1): DAMVIQNPRYQVTQFGKPVTLSCSQTLNHNVMYWYQQKSSQAPKLLFHYYDKDFNNEADTPDNFQSRRPNTSFCFLDIRSPGLGDTAMYLCATSREEENFYEQFFGPGTRLTVL.

This clonotype was detected ten times or more. The chain links TRBV7-2 to TRBJ2-7; 7 bases line up with TRBD1. The CDR3 contains 13 residues. The germline gives CDR1 SGHTA, CDR2 FQGNSA. Trimming removed 4 bases from V and 4 bases from J; junction bases left unmatched: 4. CDR3 in DNA: TGTGCCAGCAGCTCCCGGGACAGTTACGAGCAGTACTTC. It translates to CASSSRDSYEQYF. Together with reference TRBV7-2 and TRBJ2-7, the CDR3 gives the full variable domain: GAGVSQSPSNKVTEKGKDVELRCDPISGHTALYWYRQSLGQGLEFLIYFQGNSAPDKSGLPSDRFSAERTGGSVSTLTIQRTQQEDSAVYLCASSSRDSYEQYFGPGTRLTVT.

The rearrangement links TRBV6-7 to TRBJ2-3; D remains ambiguous. TRBV6-7 is filed as an ORF, its function uncertain. The germline V and J ends were trimmed by 4 bases and 2 bases, with 28 bases remaining between them. The length of the CDR3 is 20 residues. The CDR3 loop reads CASSLELGPSNGRDTDTQYF. As DNA, the CDR3 is TGTGCCAGCAGTTTGGAACTTGGACCGTCTAACGGCCGTGACACAGATACGCAGTATTTT.

The chain employs TRBV7-9 and TRBJ2-3, with D perhaps TRBD1 or TRBD2 (7 bases each). Trimming shortened V by 4 bases and J by 5 bases, and 16 bases separated the two germline ends. CDR3 length: 15 amino acids. Per the germline V gene, CDR1 is SEHNR and CDR2 is FQNEAQ (reference sequence). CDR3 coding DNA: TGTGCCAGCAGCTACCCAGGGGGGGCCTTAGATACGCAGTATTTT. This codes for CASSYPGGALDTQYF.

The chain combines TRBV28 with TRBJ2-1; 7 positions agree with TRBD2. The CDR3 has 15 amino acids. The V and J ends lost 7 bases and 4 bases, in that order; junction bases with no gene match: 10. CDR1 and CDR2 (germline): MDHEN, SYDVKM. This CDR3 reads CASKSNGGRYNEQFF. The CDR3, as DNA: TGTGCCAGCAAAAGTAATGGCGGGAGATACAATGAGCAGTTCTTC.

Many counts were recorded for this clonotype. The chain joins TRBV11-2 to TRBJ1-2; D unresolved. Trimming removed 0 bases from V and 1 base from J, with 6 bases in between. The CDR3 covers 14 residues. Germline CDR1 and CDR2: SGHAT and FQNNGV. This chain's CDR3 is CASSLDRYNYGYTF. CDR3 DNA: TGTGCCAGCAGCTTAGACAGATATAACTATGGCTACACCTTC.

Ten or more counts support this clonotype. The V call is TRBV12-3 or TRBV12-4, the J call TRBJ1-2, with a weak D call TRBD1 (5 bases). The CDR3 has 12 amino acids. V lost 6 bases and J 2 bases, leaving 7 bases between the germline ends. CDR3 in amino acids: CASSGGNYGYTF. The CDR3 coding sequence is TGTGCCAGCAGCGGGGGGAACTATGGCTACACCTTC.

This clonotype occurred a few times. V gene TRBV5-1 combines with J gene TRBJ2-1, with a weak D call TRBD1 (6 bases). There are 15 residues in the CDR3. The V and J ends lost 5 bases and 7 bases respectively, with 19 bases between them. Per germline, CDR1 SGHRS and CDR2 YFSETQ. CDR3 sequence (DNA): TGCGCCAGCAGTCCCGGTCAGGGGATCTGGAATGAGCAGTTCTTC. This encodes CASSPGQGIWNEQFF.

The V and J genes are TRBV12-3 or TRBV12-4 and TRBJ2-1; 8 nucleotides align to TRBD1. V gave up 5 bases and J gave up 10 bases; unmatched junction bases: 10. The CDR3 covers 14 residues. The CDR3 region has the DNA TGTGCCAGCAGTAGCGGACAGGGTGCGGTCGAGCAGTTCTTC. Its protein is CASSSGQGAVEQFF.

The V call is TRBV25-1, the J call TRBJ2-2; D possibly corresponds to TRBD2 (5 bases). Germline CDR1 MGHDK, CDR2 SYGVNS. With 4 bases removed from V and 5 bases from J, the gap between germline ends came to 14 bases. The CDR3 is made up of 15 amino acids. In DNA form, the CDR3 reads TGTGCCAGCAGTGTAGTTGCCGGAGGAACCGGGGAGCTGTTTTTT. Amino acid sequence: CASSVVAGGTGELFF.

The chain recombines TRBV29-1 with TRBJ2-5; no definite D call. V lost 6 bases to trimming and J lost 4 bases, with 15 bases between them. The CDR3 totals 13 residues. Looked up from germline, CDR1 is SQVTM and CDR2 is ANQGSEA. The CDR3 region has the DNA TGCAGCGTGACACGGACGGATGGAGAGACCCAGTACTTC. Protein: CSVTRTDGETQYF.

This clonotype has at least ten counts. This chain joins TRBV6-6 and TRBJ1-2, with D uncertain. This CDR3 spans 13 amino acids. Germline CDR1 reads MNHNY; CDR2 reads SVGAGI (reference sequence). Trimming pared 2 bases from V and 5 bases from J, leaving 9 bases between. The CDR3 sequence is CASSYVQVYGYTF. The CDR3, as DNA: TGTGCCAGCAGTTACGTCCAGGTGTATGGCTACACCTTC.

The chain has TRBV6-5 and TRBJ2-1; 11 bases line up with TRBD2. The germline V gene encodes CDR1 MNHEY and CDR2 SVGAGI. This CDR3 spans 18 amino acids. J was trimmed by 10 bases and V by 0 bases; bases with no gene match: 14. The CDR3 bases are TGTGCCAGCAGTTACTCACGTCCCAGTAGCGGGAGGGCCTTCGAGCAGTTCTTC. It translates to CASSYSRPSSGRAFEQFF.

V is TRBV4-1 and J is TRBJ2-5; 8 bases fit TRBD1. Per germline, CDR1 MGHRA and CDR2 YSYEKL. The CDR3 loop spans 14 amino acids. Trimming cost V 1 base and J 5 bases; bases outside gene matches: 3. CDR3 nucleotides: TGCGCCAGCAGCCAAGGCAGGGGGCTTGAGACCCAGTACTTC. It is translated as CASSQGRGLETQYF.

The chain has TRBV7-2 and TRBJ2-7; unclear D gene. CDR3 size: 13 residues. Between the trimmed V and J ends, which lost 4 bases and 3 bases, there was a span of 10 bases. CDR1 and CDR2 (germline): SGHTA, FQGNSA. The CDR3 bases are TGTGCCAGCAGCTCCCGGACGGTCTACGAGCAGTACTTC. This sequence encodes CASSSRTVYEQYF.

There are a few counts of this clonotype. The chain is built from TRBV2 and TRBJ1-2; D gene uncertain. This CDR3 comprises 12 residues. From germline, CDR1 is SNHLY and CDR2 FYNNEI. Trimming left V 7 bases short and J 8 bases short, with 14 bases between. The DNA of the CDR3 is TGTGCCAGCACAAGGACGGGTGGAGGCTACACCTTC. It is translated as CASTRTGGGYTF.